The 27 T cell receptor beta chains below were found in one sample sequenced in a study of OX40 agonist ivuxolimab in advanced cancers. The assay was immunoSEQ multiplex PCR, and TCRdb's table has in-frame clones only and misses some. The repertoire has 50,000 or so clones, roughly 90% of them found once; the top ten carry around 9.3%. Sequences were derived from CD4+ or CD8+ T cells sorted from blood, sampled in a trial of the OX40 agonist ivuxolimab. The receptors stem from an adult with an advanced solid tumor such as melanoma, head and neck, liver or kidney cancer.

This clone was seen a single time. The chain links TRBV30 to TRBJ2-7; 11 nucleotides agree with TRBD1. Germline lookup yields CDR1 GTSNPN and CDR2 SVGIG (reference sequence). This CDR3 is 15 amino acids long. Trimming removed 4 bases from V and 1 base from J; junction bases left unmatched: 6. CDR3 protein: CAWNPGQGASYEQYF. CDR3 bases: TGTGCCTGGAATCCCGGACAGGGGGCTTCCTACGAGCAGTACTTC.

This clone was detected once. This rearrangement joins TRBV7-9 to TRBJ1-1, with a tentative D call TRBD1 (6 bases). V was cut by 5 bases and J by 4 bases, with 17 bases left in between. The CDR3 contains 15 residues. From germline, CDR1 is SEHNR and CDR2 FQNEAQ (reference sequence). CDR3: CASSGLDGGGTEAFF. CDR3 nucleotides: TGTGCCAGCAGCGGATTGGACGGAGGGGGCACTGAAGCTTTCTTT.

V gene TRBV5-4 combines with J gene TRBJ2-7; tentatively, D is TRBD1 or TRBD2 (5 bases each). CDR1 and CDR2 from the germline V gene are SGHNT and YYREEE (reference sequence). CDR3 size: 15 residues. V gave up 3 bases and J gave up 3 bases, with 16 bases separating them. The CDR3 spells CASSYPEGPRYEQYF. The CDR3 DNA is TGTGCCAGCAGCTACCCTGAGGGGCCTCGCTACGAGCAGTACTTC.

CDR3 loop: CAISEPLRDSSYEQYF. The CDR3 DNA sequence: TGTGCCATCAGTGAGCCCCTCAGGGACAGCTCCTACGAGCAGTACTTC. The genes are TRBV10-3 and TRBJ2-7; 7 bases map to TRBD1. The CDR3 sequence is 16 residues long. Germline values: CDR1 ENHRY, CDR2 SYGVKD. V trimming: 2 bases; J trimming: 0 bases; junction bases outside the gene matches: 7.

The chain links TRBV27 to TRBJ2-5; D is uncertain. The length of the CDR3 is 11 residues. CDR1 is MNHEY, CDR2 SMNVEV, per germline (reference sequence). V was pared by 7 bases and J by 4 bases, with 7 bases between. The CDR3 here is CASTFGETQYF. The CDR3 DNA follows: TGTGCCAGCACCTTTGGAGAGACCCAGTACTTC.

This chain connects TRBV27 to TRBJ2-3; 7 positions agree with TRBD2. The CDR3 consists of 15 residues. Germline CDR1 and CDR2: MNHEY and SMNVEV (reference sequence). V shed 2 bases, J shed 2 bases, and the junction held 4 bases outside the gene matches. The CDR3 spells CASSLVGLTTDTQYF. DNA of the CDR3: TGTGCCAGCAGTTTAGTGGGACTAACCACAGATACGCAGTATTTT.

V usage is TRBV7-9 and J usage is TRBJ2-5; TRBD1 aligns across 12 bases. CDR3 length: 15 residues. CDR1 SEHNR and CDR2 FQNEAQ come from the germline V gene (reference sequence). V lost 4 bases and J lost 4; bases outside the gene matches: 4. The DNA for the CDR3 is TGTGCCAGCAGCTCGGGACAGGGGGCGGGAGAGACCCAGTACTTC. Translating gives CASSSGQGAGETQYF.

V usage is TRBV6-5 and J usage is TRBJ1-6, with TRBD1 matching over 7 bases. This CDR3 is built from 15 residues. With V trimmed by 4 bases and J by 9 bases, 9 bases remained unmatched. The germline gives CDR1 MNHEY, CDR2 SVGAGI. The CDR3 is CASSLAGTVTSPLHF. CDR3 bases: TGTGCCAGCAGTTTAGCCGGGACAGTGACTTCACCCCTCCACTTT.

V gene TRBV6-5 combines with J gene TRBJ2-7; D assignment may be TRBD1 or TRBD2 (5 bases each). The CDR3 length is 14 residues. CDR1 MNHEY and CDR2 SVGAGI come from the germline V gene. The V gene lost 10 bases and the J gene lost 2 bases, with 18 bases spanning the gap. The CDR3 loop reads CATFSRDGAYEQYF. For the CDR3, the DNA is TGTGCCACCTTTTCCCGGGACGGAGCCTACGAGCAGTACTTC.

The V gene is TRBV5-1, the J gene TRBJ2-1, with 9 bases that match TRBD2. The CDR3 runs to 19 residues. Per the germline V gene, CDR1 is SGHRS and CDR2 is YFSETQ. The V and J ends lost 3 bases and 4 bases, in that order; junction bases with no gene match: 17. This chain's CDR3 is CASSSGPRLAGGQYNEQFF. Written as DNA, the CDR3 is TGCGCCAGCAGCTCGGGACCCCGGTTGGCGGGAGGGCAATACAATGAGCAGTTCTTC.

The rearrangement uses TRBV30 and TRBJ2-7, with TRBD1 matching 9 bases. The germline CDR1 and CDR2 sequences are GTSNPN and SVGIG (reference sequence). V dropped 5 bases and J dropped 3; count of bases not matched to a gene: 2. There are 12 residues in the CDR3. The CDR3 here is CAWAGQGYEQYF. The DNA of the CDR3 is TGTGCCTGGGCGGGACAGGGCTACGAGCAGTACTTC.

The gene calls are TRBV2 and TRBJ1-2; a possible D gene is TRBD1 (5 bases). Between the trimmed V and J ends, which lost 6 bases and 8 bases, there was a span of 16 bases. Per the germline V gene, CDR1 is SNHLY and CDR2 is FYNNEI. This CDR3 region has 13 residues. CDR3 sequence: CASSNGQPPGYTF. CDR3 nucleotides: TGTGCCAGCAGCAATGGACAACCCCCCGGCTACACCTTC.

V usage is TRBV2 and J usage is TRBJ2-1; D remains ambiguous. The CDR3 has 14 amino acids. Germline CDR1 is SNHLY and CDR2 is FYNNEI. The ends were cut back, 0 bases at V and 9 bases at J, with 12 bases in the middle. The CDR3 is CASSEALRSLEQFF. CDR3 nucleotides: TGTGCCAGCAGTGAAGCGCTTAGGTCCCTTGAGCAGTTCTTC.

The chain has TRBV29-1 and TRBJ1-1; 12 positions match TRBD1. V was clipped by 6 bases and J by 6 bases; unmatched bases: 11. Germline V gene lookup returns CDR1 SQVTM and CDR2 ANQGSEA. This CDR3 has 15 amino acids. The CDR3 DNA reads TGCAGCGTAGCCCGGGACAGGGGGCTAGTCGCTGAAGCTTTCTTT. Residues: CSVARDRGLVAEAFF.

This chain uses TRBV2 with TRBJ2-1; D call uncertain. This CDR3 contains 12 residues. V was clipped by 6 bases and J by 0 bases, with 3 bases between them. Germline CDR1 SNHLY, CDR2 FYNNEI. The CDR3 coding sequence is TGTGCCAGCAGGGACTCCTACAATGAGCAGTTCTTC. This codes for CASRDSYNEQFF. The whole variable domain, remainder taken from reference TRBV2 and TRBJ2-1, is EPEVTQTPSHQVTQMGQEVILRCVPISNHLYFYWYRQILGQKVEFLVSFYNNEISEKSEIFDDQFSVERPDGSNFTLKIRSTKLEDSAMYFCASRDSYNEQFFGPGTRLTVL.

The rearrangement links TRBV25-1 to TRBJ2-5, with 8 bases lining up with TRBD1. Germline CDR1 MGHDK, CDR2 SYGVNS. The CDR3 runs 13 residues. Trimming at V came to 6 bases and at J to 4 bases, leaving 4 bases not matched to a gene. The DNA for the CDR3 is TGTGCCAGCAGCGGACAGGGCCCAGAGACCCAGTACTTC. Protein sequence: CASSGQGPETQYF.

This chain joins TRBV28 and TRBJ1-1; D is perhaps TRBD1 (5 bases). CDR3 length: 15 amino acids. Trimming left V 6 bases short and J 5 bases short, with 19 bases between. Germline assignment: CDR1 MDHEN and CDR2 SYDVKM. The CDR3 is CASRLGEGRGTEAFF. The CDR3 nucleotides are TGTGCCAGCAGATTGGGAGAGGGGCGAGGGACTGAAGCTTTCTTT.

The rearrangement links TRBV7-3 to TRBJ2-1; 8 bases fit TRBD1. This CDR3 spans 15 amino acids. With 4 bases clipped from V and 3 bases from J, the junction kept 5 bases outside the gene matches. Germline values: CDR1 SGHTA, CDR2 FQGTGA. The CDR3 DNA follows: TGTGCCAGCAGCTCAGACAGGGGACTCTACAATGAGCAGTTCTTC. Amino acids: CASSSDRGLYNEQFF.

This clone has just a few counts. This sequence joins TRBV7-8 and TRBJ2-7; the D is unclear. The germline V gene has CDR1 SGHVS and CDR2 FQNEAQ. The germline V and J ends were trimmed by 1 base and 2 bases, with 6 bases remaining between them. The CDR3 has 13 residues. The CDR3, as DNA: TGTGCCAGCAGCTTAGATCCCCCCTACGAGCAGTACTTC. It is translated as CASSLDPPYEQYF.

This chain connects TRBV28 to TRBJ1-1, with D hard to call. V lost 3 bases, J lost 6 bases, and 14 bases lay in between. This CDR3 spans 14 amino acids. Germline values: CDR1 MDHEN, CDR2 SYDVKM. The DNA of the CDR3 is TGTGCCAGCAGTTTCGGCCCCAGAGGGTCTGAAGCTTTCTTT. It yields the protein CASSFGPRGSEAFF.

The chain is built from TRBV4-1 and TRBJ2-2, with no clear D. The CDR3 covers 16 residues. From germline, CDR1 is MGHRA and CDR2 YSYEKL. Between the trimmed V and J ends, which lost 7 bases and 1 base, there was a span of 16 bases. CDR3 nucleotides: TGCGCCAGCACCCCCCTGGGCAGATTGAACACCGGGGAGCTGTTTTTT. This gives the protein CASTPLGRLNTGELFF.

The V call is TRBV27, the J call TRBJ2-3, with D hard to call. CDR3 length: 11 residues. With 6 bases removed from V and 2 bases from J, the gap between germline ends came to 3 bases. In germline, CDR1 is MNHEY, CDR2 SMNVEV (reference sequence). This chain's CDR3 is CASRHTDTQYF. CDR3 in DNA: TGTGCCAGCAGACACACAGATACGCAGTATTTT.

As to this clone: At the DNA level, this CDR3 is encoded by other sequences in the same sample as well. The chain recombines TRBV9 with TRBJ2-7; 10 bases map to TRBD1. Germline V gene sequence: CDR1 SGDLS, CDR2 YYNGEE. The length of the CDR3 is 14 residues. Germline trimming cut 2 bases from V and 3 bases from J; bases unmatched to any gene: 2. CDR3 nucleotides: TGTGCCAGCAGCGTTGGACAGGGGGACTACGAGCAGTACTTC. This sequence encodes CASSVGQGDYEQYF.

The V gene is TRBV27, the J gene TRBJ1-1; a possible D gene is TRBD1 (5 bases). Deletions cut 3 bases from V and 7 bases from J, with 15 bases between. Germline V gene lookup returns CDR1 MNHEY and CDR2 SMNVEV (reference sequence). This CDR3 is built from 14 residues. CDR3 region: CASSLSRGDYEAFF. The CDR3 coding sequence is TGTGCCAGCAGTTTGTCCCGGGGGGACTATGAAGCTTTCTTT.

This clone appeared a single time. The chain links TRBV9 to TRBJ2-2, with D perhaps TRBD1 or TRBD2 (6 bases each). Germline V CDR1 and CDR2: SGDLS, YYNGEE. This CDR3 has 16 amino acids. The V and J ends lost 0 bases and 5 bases respectively, with 14 bases between them. The DNA for the CDR3 is TGTGCCAGCAGCGTAGCTACGGGGGCGCGGACCGGGGAGCTGTTTTTT. Protein sequence: CASSVATGARTGELFF.

The V and J genes are TRBV10-2 and TRBJ1-1; no clear D gene. The CDR3 is 12 amino acids. Trimming cost V 10 bases and J 1 base, with 10 bases left between them. The germline CDR1 and CDR2 sequences are WSHSY and SAAADI. DNA for the CDR3: TGCGCCACCCTGACGGCGAACACTGAAGCTTTCTTT. It is translated as CATLTANTEAFF.

This chain connects TRBV7-3 to TRBJ2-3, with D possibly being TRBD1 (5 bases). Germline CDR1 and CDR2: SGHTA and FQGTGA. CDR3 length: 15 amino acids. Trimming left V 2 bases short and J 1 base short, with 10 bases between. CDR3 in amino acids: CASSLSTARTDTQYF. The CDR3 DNA is TGTGCCAGCAGCTTATCGACAGCCCGCACAGATACGCAGTATTTT.